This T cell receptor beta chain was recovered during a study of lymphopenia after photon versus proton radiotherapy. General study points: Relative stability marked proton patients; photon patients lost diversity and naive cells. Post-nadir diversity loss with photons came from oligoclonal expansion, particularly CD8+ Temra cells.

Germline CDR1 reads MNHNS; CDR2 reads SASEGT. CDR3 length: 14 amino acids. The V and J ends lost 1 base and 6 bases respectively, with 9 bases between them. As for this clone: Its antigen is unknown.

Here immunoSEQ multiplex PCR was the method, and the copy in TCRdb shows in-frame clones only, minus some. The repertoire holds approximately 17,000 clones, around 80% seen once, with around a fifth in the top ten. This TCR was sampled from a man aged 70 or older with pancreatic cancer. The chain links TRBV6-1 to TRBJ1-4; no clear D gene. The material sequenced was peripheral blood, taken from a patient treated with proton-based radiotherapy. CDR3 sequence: CASSEGGWDEKLFF. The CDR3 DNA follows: TGTGCCAGCAGTGAAGGAGGGTGGGATGAAAAACTGTTTTTT.